This paragraph reports one T cell receptor beta chain. Assay used: immunoSEQ multiplex PCR; TCRdb lists only in-frame clones, some missing. Of tens of thousands of clones in the sample, about 80% are singletons; the top ten hold roughly 13%. The germline CDR1 and CDR2 sequences are SGHRS and YFSETQ. The length of the CDR3 is 14 residues. Trimming cost V 2 bases and J 0 bases, with 9 bases left between them. These data belong to a study of blood T cell repertoires in COVID-19. Across the whole study: Donors in the United States, Italy and Spain gave samples during acute or convalescent COVID-19.

The sequence was obtained from an elderly woman with acute or convalescent COVID-19. The genes are TRBV5-1 and TRBJ2-7; D uncertain. Sequenced: peripheral blood. The CDR3 coding sequence is TGCGCCAGCAGCTTTGAAAGGAGCTCCTACGAGCAGTACTTC. This translates into CASSFERSSYEQYF.